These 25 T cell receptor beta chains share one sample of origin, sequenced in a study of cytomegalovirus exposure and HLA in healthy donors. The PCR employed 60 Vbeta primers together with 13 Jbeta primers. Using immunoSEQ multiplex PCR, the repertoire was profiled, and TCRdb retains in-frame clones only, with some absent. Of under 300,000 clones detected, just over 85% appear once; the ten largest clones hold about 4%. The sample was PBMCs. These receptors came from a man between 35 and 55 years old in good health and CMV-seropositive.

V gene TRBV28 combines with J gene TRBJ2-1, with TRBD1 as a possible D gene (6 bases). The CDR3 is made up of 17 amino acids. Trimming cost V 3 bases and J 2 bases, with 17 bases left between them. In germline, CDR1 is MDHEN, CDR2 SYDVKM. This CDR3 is CASSFVLRQDPYNEQFF. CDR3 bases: TGTGCCAGCAGTTTTGTCCTCCGACAGGATCCCTACAATGAGCAGTTCTTC.

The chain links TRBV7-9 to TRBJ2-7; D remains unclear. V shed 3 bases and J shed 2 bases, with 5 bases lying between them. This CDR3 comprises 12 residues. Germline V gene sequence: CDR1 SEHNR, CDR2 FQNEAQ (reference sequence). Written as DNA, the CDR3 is TGTGCCAGCAGCTTGAGCGCCTACGAGCAGTACTTC. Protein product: CASSLSAYEQYF.

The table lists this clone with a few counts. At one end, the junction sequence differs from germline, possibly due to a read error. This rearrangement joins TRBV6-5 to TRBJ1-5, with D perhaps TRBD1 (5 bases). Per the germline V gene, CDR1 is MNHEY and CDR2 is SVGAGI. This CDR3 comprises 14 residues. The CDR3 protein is CASSFREGNQPQHF. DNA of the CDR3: TGTGCCAGCAGTTTCAGGGAAGGCAACCAGCCCCAGCATTTT.

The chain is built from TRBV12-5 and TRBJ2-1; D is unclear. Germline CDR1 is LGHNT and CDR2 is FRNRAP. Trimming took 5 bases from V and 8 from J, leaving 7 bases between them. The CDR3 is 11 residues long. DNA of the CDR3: TGTGCTAGTGGTCTCCCCCATGAGCAGTTCTTC. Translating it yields CASGLPHEQFF.

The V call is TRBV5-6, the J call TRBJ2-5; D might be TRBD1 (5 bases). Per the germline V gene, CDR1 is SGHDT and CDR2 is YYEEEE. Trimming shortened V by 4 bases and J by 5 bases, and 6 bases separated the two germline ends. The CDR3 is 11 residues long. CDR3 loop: CASSGAETQYF. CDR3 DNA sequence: TGTGCCAGCAGCGGGGCCGAGACCCAGTACTTC. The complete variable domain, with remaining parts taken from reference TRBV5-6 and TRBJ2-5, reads DAGVTQSPTHLIKTRGQQVTLRCSPKSGHDTVSWYQQALGQGPQFIFQYYEEEERQRGNFPDRFSGHQFPNYSSELNVNALLLGDSALYLCASSGAETQYFGPGTRLLVL.

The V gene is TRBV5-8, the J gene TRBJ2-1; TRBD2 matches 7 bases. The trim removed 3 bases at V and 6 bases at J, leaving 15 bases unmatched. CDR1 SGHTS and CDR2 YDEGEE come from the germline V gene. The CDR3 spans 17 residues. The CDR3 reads CASSYRLFSGNINEQFF. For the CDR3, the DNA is TGTGCCAGCAGCTACAGACTTTTCAGCGGGAACATCAATGAGCAGTTCTTC.

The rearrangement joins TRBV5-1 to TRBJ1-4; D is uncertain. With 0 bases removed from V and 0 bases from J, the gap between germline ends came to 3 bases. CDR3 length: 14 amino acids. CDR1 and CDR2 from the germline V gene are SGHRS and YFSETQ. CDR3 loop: CASSLDTTNEKLFF. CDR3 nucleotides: TGCGCCAGCAGCTTGGATACAACTAATGAAAAACTGTTTTTT.

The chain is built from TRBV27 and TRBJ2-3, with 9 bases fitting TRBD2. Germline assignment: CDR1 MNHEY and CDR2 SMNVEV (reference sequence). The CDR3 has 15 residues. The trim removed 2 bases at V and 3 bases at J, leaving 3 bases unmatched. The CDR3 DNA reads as TGTGCCAGCAGTTTAGCGGGAGGGAGGACAGATACGCAGTATTTT. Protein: CASSLAGGRTDTQYF.

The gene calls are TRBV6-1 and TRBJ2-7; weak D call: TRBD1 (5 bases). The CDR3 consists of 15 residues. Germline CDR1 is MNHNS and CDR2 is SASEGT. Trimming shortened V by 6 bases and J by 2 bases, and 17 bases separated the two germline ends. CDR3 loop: CASRGLGQGAYEQYF. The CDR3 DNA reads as TGTGCCAGCAGGGGTTTGGGCCAGGGCGCCTACGAGCAGTACTTC.

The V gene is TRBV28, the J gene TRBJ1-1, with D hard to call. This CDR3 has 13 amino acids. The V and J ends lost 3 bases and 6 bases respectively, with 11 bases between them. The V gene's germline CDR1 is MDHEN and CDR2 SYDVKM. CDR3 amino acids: CASSFAAVPEAFF. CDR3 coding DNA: TGTGCCAGCAGTTTCGCGGCTGTCCCTGAAGCTTTCTTT.

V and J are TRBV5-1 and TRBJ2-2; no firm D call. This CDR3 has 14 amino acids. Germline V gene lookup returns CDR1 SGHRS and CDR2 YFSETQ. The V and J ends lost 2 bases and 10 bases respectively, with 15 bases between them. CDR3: CASSLSGPPAELFF. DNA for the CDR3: TGCGCCAGCAGCTTATCTGGCCCCCCCGCGGAGCTGTTTTTT.

The CDR3: CASSIDRGPNTGELFF. CDR3 nucleotide sequence: TGTGCCAGTAGTATCGACAGGGGACCGAACACCGGGGAGCTGTTTTTT. This chain joins TRBV19 and TRBJ2-2; 8 bases align to TRBD1. V trimming: 3 bases; J trimming: 0 bases; junction bases outside the gene matches: 3. Germline loops: CDR1 LNHDA, CDR2 SQIVND (reference sequence). The CDR3 has 16 residues.

Here the CDR3 DNA reads TGCGCCAGCAGCGGACTAGCGGGAGAGGTCAATGAGCAGTTCTTC. The encoded protein is CASSGLAGEVNEQFF. The chain uses TRBV5-1 and TRBJ2-1; 13 nucleotides agree with TRBD2. This CDR3 is built from 15 residues. V trimming: 4 bases; J trimming: 6 bases; junction bases outside the gene matches: 4. Germline CDR1 reads SGHRS; CDR2 reads YFSETQ.

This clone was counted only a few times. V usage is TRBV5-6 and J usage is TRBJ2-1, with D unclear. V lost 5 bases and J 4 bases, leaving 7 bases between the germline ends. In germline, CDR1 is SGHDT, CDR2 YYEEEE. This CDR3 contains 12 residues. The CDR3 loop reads CASRTPYNEQFF. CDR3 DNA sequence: TGTGCCAGCAGAACACCTTACAATGAGCAGTTCTTC.

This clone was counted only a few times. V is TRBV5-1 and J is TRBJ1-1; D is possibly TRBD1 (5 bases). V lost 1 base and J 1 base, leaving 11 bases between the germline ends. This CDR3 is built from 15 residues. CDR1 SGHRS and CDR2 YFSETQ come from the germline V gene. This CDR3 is CASSLSRGRNTEAFF. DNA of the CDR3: TGCGCCAGCAGCTTGTCGCGGGGGAGGAACACTGAAGCTTTCTTT.

CDR3 bases: TGTGCCACCAGCAGCGGGTCAGGGCGGCCGGATACGCAGTATTTT. Its translation is CATSSGSGRPDTQYF. J is TRBJ2-3 and V is TRBV15, with D perhaps matching TRBD1 (5 bases). This CDR3 contains 15 residues. V gave up 3 bases and J gave up 6 bases, with 16 bases separating them. Per the germline V gene, CDR1 is LNHNV and CDR2 is YYDKDF (reference sequence).

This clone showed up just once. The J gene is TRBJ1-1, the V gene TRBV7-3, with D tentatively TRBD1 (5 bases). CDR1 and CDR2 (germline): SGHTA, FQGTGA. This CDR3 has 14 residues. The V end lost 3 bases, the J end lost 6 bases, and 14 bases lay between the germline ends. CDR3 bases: TGTGCCAGCAGCTTCAGCAGGGAACGTGCTGAAGCTTTCTTT. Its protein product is CASSFSRERAEAFF.

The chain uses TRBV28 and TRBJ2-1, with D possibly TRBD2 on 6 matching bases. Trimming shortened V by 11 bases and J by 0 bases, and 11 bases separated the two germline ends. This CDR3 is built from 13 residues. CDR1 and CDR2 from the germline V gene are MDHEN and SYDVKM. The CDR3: CAHGDSSYNEQFF. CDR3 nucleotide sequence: TGTGCCCACGGGGACTCCTCCTACAATGAGCAGTTCTTC.

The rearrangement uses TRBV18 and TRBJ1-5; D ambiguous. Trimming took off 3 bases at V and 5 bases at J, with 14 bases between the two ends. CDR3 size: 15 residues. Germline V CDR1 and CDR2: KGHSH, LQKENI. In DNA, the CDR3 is TGTGCCAGCTCACCCAGACATCCTGGCGATCAGCCCCAGCATTTT. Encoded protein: CASSPRHPGDQPQHF.

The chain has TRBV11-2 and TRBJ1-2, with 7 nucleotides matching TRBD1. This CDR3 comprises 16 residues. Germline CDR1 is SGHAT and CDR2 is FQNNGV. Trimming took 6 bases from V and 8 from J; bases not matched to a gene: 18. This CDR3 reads CASRHPQGDSTSGYTF. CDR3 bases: TGTGCCAGCAGGCACCCTCAGGGGGACAGTACTTCCGGCTACACCTTC.

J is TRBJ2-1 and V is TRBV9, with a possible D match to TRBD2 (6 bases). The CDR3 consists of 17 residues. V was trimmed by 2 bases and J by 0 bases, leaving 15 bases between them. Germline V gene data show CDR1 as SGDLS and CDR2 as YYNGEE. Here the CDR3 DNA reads TGTGCCAGCAGCGTCCATGCTAGCGCGAGCTCCTACAATGAGCAGTTCTTC. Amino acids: CASSVHASASSYNEQFF.

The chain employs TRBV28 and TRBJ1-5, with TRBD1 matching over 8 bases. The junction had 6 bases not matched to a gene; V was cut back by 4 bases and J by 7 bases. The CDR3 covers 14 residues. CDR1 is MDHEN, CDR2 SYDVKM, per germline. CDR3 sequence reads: CASSSTGGGQPQHF. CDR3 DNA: TGTGCCAGCAGTTCCACAGGGGGGGGGCAGCCCCAGCATTTT.

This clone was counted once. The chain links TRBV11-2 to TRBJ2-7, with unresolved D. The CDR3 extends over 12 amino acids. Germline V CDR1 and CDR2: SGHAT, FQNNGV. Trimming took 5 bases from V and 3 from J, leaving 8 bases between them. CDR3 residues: CASSLGFYEQYF. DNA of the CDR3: TGTGCCAGCAGCCTCGGTTTCTACGAGCAGTACTTC.

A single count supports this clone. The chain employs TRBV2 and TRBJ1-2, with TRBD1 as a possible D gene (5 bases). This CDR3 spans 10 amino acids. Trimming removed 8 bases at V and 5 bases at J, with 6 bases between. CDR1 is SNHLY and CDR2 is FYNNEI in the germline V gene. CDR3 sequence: CASQGYGYTF. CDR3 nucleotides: TGTGCCAGCCAGGGATATGGCTACACCTTC.

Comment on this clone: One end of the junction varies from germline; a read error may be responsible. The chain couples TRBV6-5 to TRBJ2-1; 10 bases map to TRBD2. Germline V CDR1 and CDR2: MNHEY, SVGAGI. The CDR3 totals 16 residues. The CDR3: CANSYLSGRAVGEQFF. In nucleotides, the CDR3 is TGTGCCAACAGTTACCTGAGCGGGAGGGCCGTTGGTGAGCAGTTCTTC.